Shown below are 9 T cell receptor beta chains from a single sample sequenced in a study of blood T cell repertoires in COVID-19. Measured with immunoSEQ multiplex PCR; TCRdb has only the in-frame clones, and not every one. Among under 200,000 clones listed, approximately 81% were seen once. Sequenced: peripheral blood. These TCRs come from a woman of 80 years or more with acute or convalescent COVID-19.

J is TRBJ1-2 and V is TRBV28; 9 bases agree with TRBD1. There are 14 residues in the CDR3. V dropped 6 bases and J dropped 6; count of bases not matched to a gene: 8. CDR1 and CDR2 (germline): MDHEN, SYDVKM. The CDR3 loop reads CASRPGQGLDGYTF. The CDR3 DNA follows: TGTGCCAGCAGGCCGGGACAGGGTCTTGATGGCTACACCTTC.

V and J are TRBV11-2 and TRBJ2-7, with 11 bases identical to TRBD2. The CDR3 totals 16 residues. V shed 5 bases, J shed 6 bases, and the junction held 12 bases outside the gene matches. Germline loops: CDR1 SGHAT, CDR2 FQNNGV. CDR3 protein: CASSAALSGRAVEQYF. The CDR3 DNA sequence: TGTGCCAGCAGCGCCGCACTTAGCGGGAGGGCCGTCGAGCAGTACTTC.

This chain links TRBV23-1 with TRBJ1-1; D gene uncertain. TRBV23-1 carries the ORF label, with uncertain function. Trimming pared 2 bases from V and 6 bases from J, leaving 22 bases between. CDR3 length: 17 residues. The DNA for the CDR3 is TGCGCCAGCAGTCAACGCCGGGTCCAAAAAGGCATCTCTGAAGCTTTCTTT. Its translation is CASSQRRVQKGISEAFF.

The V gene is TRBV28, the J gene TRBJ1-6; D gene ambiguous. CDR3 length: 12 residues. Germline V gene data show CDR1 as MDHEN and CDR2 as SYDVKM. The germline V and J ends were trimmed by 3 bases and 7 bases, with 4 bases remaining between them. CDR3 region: CASSLENSPLHF. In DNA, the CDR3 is TGTGCCAGCAGTTTGGAGAATTCACCCCTCCACTTT.

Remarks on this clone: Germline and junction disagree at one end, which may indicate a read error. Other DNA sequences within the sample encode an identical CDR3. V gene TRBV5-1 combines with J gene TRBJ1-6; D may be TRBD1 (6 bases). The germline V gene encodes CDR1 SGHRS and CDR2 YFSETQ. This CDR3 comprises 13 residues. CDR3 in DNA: TGCGCCAGCAGCTTGGAGGGGGATTCACCCCTCCATTTT. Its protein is CASSLEGDSPLHF.

The CDR3 DNA is TGTGCCAGCAGTTACTCGAGTCAGGGGACCATATATTTT. It specifies CASSYSSQGTIYF. This chain uses TRBV6-6 with TRBJ1-3, with D possibly being TRBD1 (6 bases). CDR1 and CDR2 (germline): MNHNY, SVGAGI (reference sequence). Trimming stripped 0 bases from V and 10 bases from J, with 10 bases between. The CDR3 has 13 residues.

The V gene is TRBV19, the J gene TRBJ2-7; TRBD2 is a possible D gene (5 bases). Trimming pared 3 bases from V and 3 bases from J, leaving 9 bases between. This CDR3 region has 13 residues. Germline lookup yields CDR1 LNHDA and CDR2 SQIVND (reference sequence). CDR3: CASSMSGGYEQYF. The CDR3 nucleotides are TGTGCCAGTAGTATGAGCGGAGGCTACGAGCAGTACTTC.

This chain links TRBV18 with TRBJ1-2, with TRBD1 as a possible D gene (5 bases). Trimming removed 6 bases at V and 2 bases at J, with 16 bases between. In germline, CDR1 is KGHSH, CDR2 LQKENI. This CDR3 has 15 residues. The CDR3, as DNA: TGTGCCAGCTCCCCGCGGGGGGATGGGAACTATGGCTACACCTTC. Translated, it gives CASSPRGDGNYGYTF.

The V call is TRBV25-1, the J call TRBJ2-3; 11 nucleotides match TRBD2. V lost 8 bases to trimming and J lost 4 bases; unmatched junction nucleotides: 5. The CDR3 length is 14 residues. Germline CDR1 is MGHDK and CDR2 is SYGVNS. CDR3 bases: TGTGCCAGCGGAACTAGCGGGAGTTCAGATACGCAGTATTTT. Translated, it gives CASGTSGSSDTQYF.